Listed below are T cell receptor beta chains from one sample, sequenced in a study of blood T cell repertoires in COVID-19. TCRdb's table, derived via immunoSEQ multiplex PCR, lists solely in-frame clones and lacks some. The sample includes about 140,000 clones, more than 60% of them seen just once. Sequencing used peripheral blood. The receptors were sampled from a man at least 80 years old with acute or convalescent COVID-19. CDR3s include the opening cysteine and the closing phenylalanine or tryptophan. A D gene is named only where the DNA matches it firmly. Clone size is not always given. Where it is, it says once, few, many or a class for expanded clones.

>TRBJ2-3|TRBV5-1|TRBD2|.|18
TGCGCCAGCAGCGACGGGACTAGCGGGGGGGCCTTCACAGATACGCAGTATTTT
CASSDGTSGGAFTDTQYF
>TRBJ2-5|TRBV4-1|.|.|13
TGCGCCAGCAGCCTCATGGTGCGGGAGACCCAGTACTTC
CASSLMVRETQYF
>TRBJ2-1|TRBV7-2|.|.|16
TGTGCCAGCAGCTTAGATATGGCGGGGCCAGGTAATGAGCAGTTCTTC
CASSLDMAGPGNEQFF
>TRBJ2-2|TRBV19|.|.|15
TGTGCCAGTTTCTGGACGCCGGCGGGGACCGGGGAGCTGTTTTTT
CASFWTPAGTGELFF
>TRBJ2-5|TRBV5-4|TRBD2|.|13
TGTGCCAGCAGCTTGGCGGGAGGAGAGACCCAGTACTTC
CASSLAGGETQYF
>TRBJ2-3|TRBV2|.|many|14
TGTGCCAGCAGTGAATCGTCTAGCAGAGATACGCAGTATTTT
CASSESSSRDTQYF
>TRBJ2-6|TRBV9|.|few|16
TGTGCCAGCAGCGTCCTGATCACTCCTGGGGCCAACGTCCTGACTTTC
CASSVLITPGANVLTF
>TRBJ1-5|TRBV30|TRBD1|many|13
TGTGCCTGGAGTCAGGGGGACAATCAGCCCCAGCATTTT
CAWSQGDNQPQHF
>TRBJ1-6|TRBV6-2/TRBV6-3|TRBD1|.|15
TGTGCCAGCAGTCCCCGGGGACAGGGTAATTCACCCCTCCACTTT
CASSPRGQGNSPLHF
>TRBJ2-7|TRBV27|.|.|14
TGTGCCAGCAGTCATACCGGGACACCCTACGAGCAGTACTTC
CASSHTGTPYEQYF
>TRBJ2-7|TRBV27|.|.|14
TGTGCCAGCACCTCTCAGGACAGAACCTACGAGCAGTACTTC
CASTSQDRTYEQYF